Below are 25 T cell receptor beta chains sequenced from a single sample in a study of graft-versus-host responses after intestinal transplantation (dated by TCRdb to about 2021). Library prep was done by the immunoSEQ multiplex PCR assay. TCRdb carries this immuneACCESS record with in-frame sequences only. Its versions omit some clonotypes, under half of them owing to an unresolved V gene in the studies checked, with the rest unexplained. Counted in this sample were tens of thousands of clones; 70% to 90% of them appeared once. The ten largest make up 0.9% to 1.2% of the sample. The sequencing used PBMCs, collected 28 days after intestinal transplant. Every receptor here comes from a human patient who received an intestinal transplant, so some T cells may come from the graft donor.

The chain carries TRBV5-1 and TRBJ1-6, with unresolved D. This CDR3 has 12 amino acids. Trimming stripped 0 bases from V and 9 bases from J, with 4 bases between. Germline V gene lookup returns CDR1 SGHRS and CDR2 YFSETQ. The CDR3, as DNA: TGCGCCAGCAGCTTGGACCGTTCACCCCTCCACTTT. Amino acids: CASSLDRSPLHF.

The chain is built from TRBV2 and TRBJ2-7, with D unresolved. Germline V gene lookup returns CDR1 SNHLY and CDR2 FYNNEI. The V gene lost 2 bases and the J gene lost 0 bases, with 20 bases spanning the gap. This CDR3 contains 18 residues. The CDR3 nucleotides are TGTGCCAGCAGTGAAATCCCGGTGACTTTACTGAGCTCCTACGAGCAGTACTTC. Protein product: CASSEIPVTLLSSYEQYF.

The rearrangement uses TRBV27 and TRBJ2-5, with 16 nucleotides matching TRBD2. TRBJ2-7 explains the end of the DNA better; the J call may be wrong. The CDR3 has 16 residues. The germline CDR1 and CDR2 sequences are MNHEY and SMNVEV (reference sequence). CDR3 protein: CASSAGTSGGAYEQYF. The CDR3 nucleotides read TGTGCCAGCAGTGCCGGGACTAGCGGGGGGGCTTACGAGCAGTACTTC.

This clone has only a few counts. This sequence joins TRBV27 and TRBJ1-4; the D is unclear. This CDR3 has 14 residues. Germline CDR1 reads MNHEY; CDR2 reads SMNVEV (reference sequence). Trimming pared 5 bases from V and 12 bases from J, leaving 19 bases between. In DNA form, the CDR3 reads TGTGCCAGCAGTCCGTCGGCCCCCCCGAAGGAACTGTTTTTT. This encodes CASSPSAPPKELFF.

The sample holds a few counts of this clone. The chain links TRBV2 to TRBJ1-3; D is ambiguous. Germline V CDR1 and CDR2: SNHLY, FYNNEI. The CDR3 extends over 13 amino acids. V gave up 5 bases and J gave up 4 bases, with 9 bases separating them. The CDR3 DNA sequence: TGTGCCAGCAGTTATAAAAAAGGAAACACCATATATTTT. It encodes CASSYKKGNTIYF.

The chain joins TRBV18 to TRBJ1-1; the D is unclear. In germline, CDR1 is KGHSH, CDR2 LQKENI. The CDR3 runs to 13 residues. V was shortened by 2 bases and J by 4 bases, with 8 bases between the two germline ends. This chain's CDR3 is CASSPKGGTEAFF. The CDR3 DNA reads TGTGCCAGCTCACCAAAGGGTGGCACTGAAGCTTTCTTT.

Concerning this clone: Other DNA sequences from this sample encode an identical CDR3 as well. The V gene is TRBV6-1, the J gene TRBJ1-6; D gene unclear. The CDR3 is 12 amino acids. V was cut by 2 bases and J by 10 bases, with 6 bases left in between. The germline CDR1 and CDR2 sequences are MNHNS and SASEGT. CDR3 loop: CASSESGSPLHF. CDR3 sequence (DNA): TGTGCCAGCAGTGAATCGGGATCACCCCTCCACTTT.

The rearrangement joins TRBV11-2 to TRBJ2-3; no clear D. The germline V gene has CDR1 SGHAT and CDR2 FQNNGV. The V and J ends lost 2 bases and 0 bases respectively, with 12 bases between them. The length of the CDR3 is 16 residues. CDR3 sequence (DNA): TGTGCCAGCAGCTTACTCCCCGCGCGGAGCACAGATACGCAGTATTTT. The encoded protein is CASSLLPARSTDTQYF.

This clone has more than one count but fewer than ten. This chain links TRBV11-1 with TRBJ2-7; D possibly corresponds to TRBD1 (6 bases). The CDR3 has 19 amino acids. The germline V and J ends were trimmed by 2 bases and 3 bases, with 26 bases remaining between them. Looked up from germline, CDR1 is SGHAT and CDR2 is FQDESV (reference sequence). The CDR3 DNA follows: TGTGCCAGCAGCTTATTTGGCGAGGTCTTGTCGGGGACAAGCTACGAGCAGTACTTC. Encoded protein: CASSLFGEVLSGTSYEQYF.

The chain carries TRBV7-9 and TRBJ2-7; maybe TRBD1 (6 bases). CDR1 SEHNR and CDR2 FQNEAQ come from the germline V gene (reference sequence). V lost 0 bases and J lost 6, with 12 bases in between. There are 14 residues in the CDR3. The CDR3 nucleotides are TGTGCCAGCAGCTTAGCCAGGGGTCTTGGCGAGCAGTACTTC. It yields the protein CASSLARGLGEQYF.

On this clone: The junction does not match germline at one end; this may be a read error. This chain links TRBV7-7 with TRBJ1-1, with no clear D. CDR1 and CDR2 from the germline V gene are SSHAT and FNYEAQ (reference sequence). The CDR3 loop spans 13 amino acids. CDR3 coding DNA: TGTGCTAGCAGCTTAGCCCCGAACACTGAAGCTTTCTTT. Its translation: CASSLAPNTEAFF.

The CDR3 nucleotides are TGCGCCAGCAGAGGGGACACCCACACAGATACGCAGTATTTT. This gives the protein CASRGDTHTDTQYF. The chain has TRBV23-1 and TRBJ2-3, with a possible D match to TRBD1 (6 bases). TRBV23-1 is classed as an ORF, of uncertain function. V lost 6 bases to trimming and J lost 2 bases, with 12 bases between them. There are 14 residues in the CDR3.

This clone came up once. The rearrangement links TRBV28 to TRBJ1-1; D not certain. Germline assignment: CDR1 MDHEN and CDR2 SYDVKM. Trimming pared 2 bases from V and 1 base from J, leaving 5 bases between. This CDR3 contains 13 residues. CDR3 protein: CASSLITNTEAFF. The DNA of the CDR3 is TGTGCCAGCAGTTTAATTACGAACACTGAAGCTTTCTTT.

The chain has TRBV5-1 and TRBJ2-5, with 7 bases fitting TRBD1. Per germline, CDR1 SGHRS and CDR2 YFSETQ. This CDR3 is built from 15 residues. V was pared by 6 bases and J by 5 bases, with 13 bases of the junction left unmatched. This chain's CDR3 is CASNLVDRSGETQYF. CDR3 sequence (DNA): TGCGCCAGCAACCTGGTGGACAGGTCAGGGGAGACCCAGTACTTC.

The rearrangement joins TRBV2 to TRBJ2-5, with TRBD1 matching 7 bases. Unmatched junction bases numbered 8, after V lost 5 bases and J lost 5 bases. Germline V CDR1 and CDR2: SNHLY, FYNNEI. CDR3 length: 14 residues. The CDR3 here is CASSPSTGRETQYF. For the CDR3, the DNA is TGTGCCAGCAGTCCTTCGACAGGGCGGGAGACCCAGTACTTC.

This sequence joins TRBV7-9 and TRBJ1-2; 7 positions agree with TRBD1. CDR3 length: 14 residues. The V gene end was trimmed by 5 bases and the J gene end by 6 bases; junction bases not matched to a gene: 9. CDR1 and CDR2 (germline): SEHNR, FQNEAQ (reference sequence). The chain's CDR3 is CASSLGDRVDGYTF. The CDR3 DNA sequence: TGTGCCAGCAGCCTTGGCGACAGGGTGGATGGCTACACCTTC. Looking up the rest from reference TRBV7-9 and TRBJ1-2 gives the full variable domain: DTGVSQNPRHKITKRGQNVTFRCDPISEHNRLYWYRQTLGQGPEFLTYFQNEAQLEKSRLLSDRFSAERPKGSFSTLEIQRTEQGDSAMYLCASSLGDRVDGYTFGSGTRLTVV.

This chain links TRBV11-1 with TRBJ2-7; D call uncertain. V gave up 5 bases and J gave up 3 bases, with 14 bases separating them. The CDR3 is 14 residues long. Germline V gene data show CDR1 as SGHAT and CDR2 as FQDESV (reference sequence). CDR3 DNA sequence: TGTGCCAGCAGCACCCTCGAGACTCACTACGAGCAGTACTTC. Translation gives CASSTLETHYEQYF.

The chain uses TRBV4-1 and TRBJ2-7; 8 nucleotides agree with TRBD2. This CDR3 region has 17 residues. Per germline, CDR1 MGHRA and CDR2 YSYEKL. The J segment lost 4 bases and the V segment lost 1 base, leaving 12 bases of the junction unmatched. The CDR3 protein is CASSQGKLGTRGYEQYF. The CDR3 DNA is TGCGCCAGCAGCCAAGGCAAGCTCGGGACTAGGGGATACGAGCAGTACTTC.

As DNA, the CDR3 is TGCGCCAGCAGCTTCCAGGGGCCACCCCTCCACTTT. Protein sequence: CASSFQGPPLHF. The V and J genes are TRBV5-1 and TRBJ1-6; perhaps TRBD1 as D (6 bases). The germline gives CDR1 SGHRS, CDR2 YFSETQ. The V end was cut by 2 bases, the J end by 11 bases, with 8 bases between. The CDR3 loop spans 12 amino acids. The whole variable domain, filled in from reference TRBV5-1 and TRBJ1-6, reads KAGVTQTPRYLIKTRGQQVTLSCSPISGHRSVSWYQQTPGQGLQFLFEYFSETQRNKGNFPGRFSGRQFSNSRSEMNVSTLELGDSALYLCASSFQGPPLHFGNGTRLTVT.

There are a few counts of this clone. The chain combines TRBV5-4 with TRBJ2-6, with D hard to call. V lost 9 bases and J lost 0, with 10 bases in between. This CDR3 has 14 amino acids. Germline-derived CDR1 and CDR2 are SGHNT and YYREEE (reference sequence). The CDR3 protein is CATSFYSGANVLTF. In DNA, the CDR3 is TGTGCCACCTCCTTCTACTCTGGGGCCAACGTCCTGACTTTC. Combining the CDR3 with reference TRBV5-4 and TRBJ2-6 gives the whole variable domain ETGVTQSPTHLIKTRGQQVTLRCSSQSGHNTVSWYQQALGQGPQFIFQYYREEENGRGNFPPRFSGLQFPNYSSELNVNALELDDSALYLCATSFYSGANVLTFGAGSRLTVL.

This clone was observed a single time. V is TRBV13 and J is TRBJ2-2; the D is unclear. V gave up 3 bases and J gave up 7 bases, with 6 bases separating them. Germline CDR1 PRHDT, CDR2 FYEKMQ (reference sequence). The CDR3 loop spans 12 amino acids. CDR3 loop: CASSFLIGELFF. The CDR3 DNA reads TGTGCCAGCAGCTTCCTAATCGGGGAGCTGTTTTTT.

The V gene is TRBV11-1, the J gene TRBJ1-1; D possibly corresponds to TRBD1 (5 bases). The CDR3 is 15 residues long. The V and J ends lost 2 bases and 0 bases respectively, with 10 bases between them. The germline gives CDR1 SGHAT, CDR2 FQDESV (reference sequence). CDR3 loop: CASSLRPGMNTEAFF. The CDR3 DNA sequence: TGTGCCAGCAGCTTACGCCCAGGGATGAACACTGAAGCTTTCTTT. Based on the CDR3 plus reference TRBV11-1 and TRBJ1-1, the full variable domain is EAEVAQSPRYKITEKSQAVAFWCDPISGHATLYWYRQILGQGPELLVQFQDESVVDDSQLPKDRFSAERLKGVDSTLKIQPAELGDSAMYLCASSLRPGMNTEAFFGQGTRLTVV.

The chain links TRBV10-3 to TRBJ2-7; D may be TRBD2 (5 bases). There are 12 residues in the CDR3. V shed 10 bases and J shed 5 bases, with 15 bases lying between them. The germline CDR1 and CDR2 sequences are ENHRY and SYGVKD. CDR3 bases: TGTGCCACCCGGACTTCTGACGACGAGCAGTACTTC. Residues: CATRTSDDEQYF.

This CDR3 is CASSVVGSGTIEQFF. CDR3 bases: TGTGCCAGCAGCGTAGTTGGTAGCGGGACCATTGAGCAGTTCTTC. The gene calls are TRBV9 and TRBJ2-1, with 8 positions matching TRBD2. Trimming took 0 bases from V and 9 from J; bases not matched to a gene: 8. This CDR3 spans 15 amino acids. Germline assignment: CDR1 SGDLS and CDR2 YYNGEE.

This clone showed up just once. J is TRBJ1-1 and V is TRBV19; D gene ambiguous. Germline loops: CDR1 LNHDA, CDR2 SQIVND (reference sequence). The CDR3 has 13 amino acids. Trimming shortened V by 5 bases and J by 1 base, and 8 bases separated the two germline ends. CDR3 residues: CASSQPTNTEAFF. The CDR3 region has the DNA TGTGCCAGTAGTCAACCGACGAACACTGAAGCTTTCTTT.